Detailed here is one TCR beta chain. Its specificity is not known. The germline gives CDR1 MNHNY, CDR2 SVGAGI (reference sequence). There are 13 residues in the CDR3. V was pared by 7 bases and J by 1 base, with 8 bases between. The data stem from a study of Tregs in tolerant kidney transplant recipients. TCRdb's table, derived via immunoSEQ multiplex PCR, lists solely in-frame clones and lacks some. This sample has several thousand clones; 90% occur once, and the top ten carry roughly 3.5%. This TCR was sampled from a human patient who received a combined kidney and bone marrow transplant. The sample consisted of Tregs from blood cultured with allogeneic cells, taken before the transplant. This chain links TRBV6-6 with TRBJ2-1; no clear D. This CDR3 reads CASTTVSYNEQFF. In nucleotides, the CDR3 is TGTGCCAGCACGACGGTTTCCTACAATGAGCAGTTCTTC.